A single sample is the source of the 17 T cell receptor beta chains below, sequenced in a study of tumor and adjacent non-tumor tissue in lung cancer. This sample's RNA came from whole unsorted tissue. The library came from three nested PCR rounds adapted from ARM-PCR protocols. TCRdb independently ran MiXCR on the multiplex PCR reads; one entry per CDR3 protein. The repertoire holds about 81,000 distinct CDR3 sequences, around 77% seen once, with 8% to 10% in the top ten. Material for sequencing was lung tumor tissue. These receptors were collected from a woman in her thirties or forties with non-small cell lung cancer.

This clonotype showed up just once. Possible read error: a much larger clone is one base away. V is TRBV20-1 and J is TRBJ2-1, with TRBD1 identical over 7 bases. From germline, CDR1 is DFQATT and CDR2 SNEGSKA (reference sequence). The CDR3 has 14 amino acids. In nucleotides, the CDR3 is TGCTGTGCAGAACGACAGGGAAGAGGTAATGAGCAGTTCTTC. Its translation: CCAERQGRGNEQFF.

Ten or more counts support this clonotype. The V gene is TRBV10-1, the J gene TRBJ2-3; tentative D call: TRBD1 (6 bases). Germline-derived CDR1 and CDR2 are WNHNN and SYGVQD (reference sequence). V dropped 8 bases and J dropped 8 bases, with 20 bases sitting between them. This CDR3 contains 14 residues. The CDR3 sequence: CASGTGLIGATQYF. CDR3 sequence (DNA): TGCGCCAGCGGAACAGGGTTAATCGGGGCTACGCAGTATTTT.

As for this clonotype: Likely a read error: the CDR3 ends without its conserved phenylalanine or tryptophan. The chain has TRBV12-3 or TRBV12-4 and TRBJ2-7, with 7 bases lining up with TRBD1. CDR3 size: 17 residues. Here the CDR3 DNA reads TGTGTCAGCAGTCCACGGACAGGAATTGAAGGAGCCTACGAGCAGTACTTA. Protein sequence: CVSSPRTGIEGAYEQYL.

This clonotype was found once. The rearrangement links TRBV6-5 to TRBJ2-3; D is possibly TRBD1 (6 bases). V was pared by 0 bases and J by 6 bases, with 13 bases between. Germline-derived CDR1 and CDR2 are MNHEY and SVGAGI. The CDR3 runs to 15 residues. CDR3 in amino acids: CASSYSQAGADTQYF. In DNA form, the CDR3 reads TGTGCCAGCAGTTACTCCCAAGCAGGGGCTGATACGCAGTATTTT.

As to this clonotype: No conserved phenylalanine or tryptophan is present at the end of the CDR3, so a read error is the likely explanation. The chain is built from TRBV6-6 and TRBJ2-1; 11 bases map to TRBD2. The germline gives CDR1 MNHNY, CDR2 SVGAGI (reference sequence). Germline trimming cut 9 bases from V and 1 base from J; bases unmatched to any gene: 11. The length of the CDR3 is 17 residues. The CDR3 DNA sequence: TGTGCCAGTAGTGCGACTAGCGGGACGAGATCCTACAATGAGCAGTTCTCC. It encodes CASSATSGTRSYNEQFS.

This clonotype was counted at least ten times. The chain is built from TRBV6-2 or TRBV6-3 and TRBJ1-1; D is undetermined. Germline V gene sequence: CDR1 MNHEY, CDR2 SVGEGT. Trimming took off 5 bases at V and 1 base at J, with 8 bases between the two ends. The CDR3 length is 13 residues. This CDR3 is CASSRTGNTEAFF. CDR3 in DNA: TGTGCCAGCAGTAGGACGGGGAACACTGAAGCTTTCTTT.

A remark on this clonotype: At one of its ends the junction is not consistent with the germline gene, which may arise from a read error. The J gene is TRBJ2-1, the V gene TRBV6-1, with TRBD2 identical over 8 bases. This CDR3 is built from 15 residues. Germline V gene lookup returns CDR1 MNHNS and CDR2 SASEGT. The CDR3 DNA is TGTGCCAGTAGTGAGGGGATTAGCGGGGTTGGTGAGCAGTTCTTC. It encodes CASSEGISGVGEQFF.

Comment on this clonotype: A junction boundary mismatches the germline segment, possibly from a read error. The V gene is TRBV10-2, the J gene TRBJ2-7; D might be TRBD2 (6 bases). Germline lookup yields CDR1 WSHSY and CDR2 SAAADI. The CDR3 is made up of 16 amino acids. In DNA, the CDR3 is TGCGCCAGCAGCCGACTAGTGGGAGCCCGGGCCTACGAGCATTACTTC. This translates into CASSRLVGARAYEHYF.

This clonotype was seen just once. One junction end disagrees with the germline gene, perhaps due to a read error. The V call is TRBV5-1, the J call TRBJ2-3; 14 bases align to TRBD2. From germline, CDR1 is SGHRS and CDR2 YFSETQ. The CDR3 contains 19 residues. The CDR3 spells CSSRNPWTSGGTSTYTQYF. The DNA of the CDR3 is TGCTCCAGCAGGAATCCATGGACTAGCGGGGGGACTAGCACATATACGCAGTATTTT. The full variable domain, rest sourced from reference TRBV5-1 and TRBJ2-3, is KAGVTQTPRYLIKTRGQQVTLSCSPISGHRSVSWYQQTPGQGLQFLFEYFSETQRNKGNFPGRFSGRQFSNSRSEMNVSTLELGDSALYLCSSRNPWTSGGTSTYTQYFGPGTRLTVL.

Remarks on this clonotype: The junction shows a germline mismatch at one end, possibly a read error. For the CDR3, the DNA is TGCAGCGTTGATTTCGGGGGCTATGGGGCCAACGTTCTGACTTTC. Translation: CSVDFGGYGANVLTF. The chain joins TRBV29-1 to TRBJ2-6; either TRBD1 or TRBD2 may fit D (6 bases each). CDR1 and CDR2 (germline): SQVTM, ANQGSEA. This CDR3 region has 15 residues.

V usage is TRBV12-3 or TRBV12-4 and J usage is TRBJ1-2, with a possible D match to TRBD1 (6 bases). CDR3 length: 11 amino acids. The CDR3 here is CTTSEDRHYTF. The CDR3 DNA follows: TGTACCACCAGTGAAGACAGGCACTACACCTTC.

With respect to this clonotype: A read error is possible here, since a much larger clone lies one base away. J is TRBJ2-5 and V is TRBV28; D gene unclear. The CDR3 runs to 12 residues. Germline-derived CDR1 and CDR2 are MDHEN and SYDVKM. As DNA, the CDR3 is TGTGCCAGCGTTGGGCAGTCAGAGGCCCAGTACTTC. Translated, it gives CASVGQSEAQYF.

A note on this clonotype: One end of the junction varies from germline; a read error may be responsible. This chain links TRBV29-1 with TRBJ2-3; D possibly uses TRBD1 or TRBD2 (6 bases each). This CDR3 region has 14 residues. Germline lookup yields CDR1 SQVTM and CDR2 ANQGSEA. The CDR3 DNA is TGCAGCGGCGGAGATCTGGGGGGCCAAGATATGCAGTATTTT. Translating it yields CSGGDLGGQDMQYF.

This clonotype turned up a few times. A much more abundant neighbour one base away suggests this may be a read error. The CDR3 bases are TGTGCCAGCAGCAAATCAGGGACAGGGTCTAAGAATGAAGAACTGTTTTTT. This codes for CASSKSGTGSKNEELFF. The genes are TRBV6-5 and TRBJ1-4; TRBD1 agrees at 9 bases. CDR3 size: 17 residues. Germline CDR1 is MNHEY and CDR2 is SVGAGI.

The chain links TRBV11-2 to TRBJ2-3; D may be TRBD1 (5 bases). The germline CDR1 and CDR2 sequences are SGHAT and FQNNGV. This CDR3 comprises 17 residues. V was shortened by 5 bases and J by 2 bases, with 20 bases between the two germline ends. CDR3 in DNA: TGTGCCAGCAGCCGCCTTATAGGGGCAGCTTCCACAGATACGCAGTATTTT. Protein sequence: CASSRLIGAASTDTQYF.

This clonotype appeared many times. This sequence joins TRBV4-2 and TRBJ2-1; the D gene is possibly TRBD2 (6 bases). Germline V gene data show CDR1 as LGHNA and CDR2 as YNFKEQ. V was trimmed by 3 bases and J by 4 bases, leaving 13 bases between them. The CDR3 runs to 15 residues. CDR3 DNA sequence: TGTGCCAGCAGCCACGACCCGACTAGTTACAATGAGCAGTTCTTC. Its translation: CASSHDPTSYNEQFF.

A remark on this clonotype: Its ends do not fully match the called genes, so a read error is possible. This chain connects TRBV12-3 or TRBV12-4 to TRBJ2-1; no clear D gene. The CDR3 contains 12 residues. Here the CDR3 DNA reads TGTGCCAGCAGTTCCGGGCCTAATGAGCAGTTCTTT. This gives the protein CASSSGPNEQFF.